This TCR beta chain was sequenced for a study of blood T cell repertoires in COVID-19. Study information: Both acute and convalescent COVID-19 samples were obtained from the United States, Italy and Spain. In each case, the material was cDNA or gDNA derived from T cells, B-cell-depleted T cells, or PBMCs.

This clone was recorded a few times. Germline V gene sequence: CDR1 SQVTM, CDR2 ANQGSEA. V was cut by 7 bases and J by 8 bases, with 17 bases left in between. The CDR3 loop spans 12 amino acids. Clones were read by immunoSEQ multiplex PCR, and TCRdb kept only the in-frame ones, dropping some. The sample shows roughly 270,000 clones, around 85% of them seen only once. Sequencing input: PBMCs or T cells enriched from blood (not recorded which). The sequence was obtained from a woman aged 50 to 60 who had recovered from COVID-19. The rearrangement uses TRBV29-1 and TRBJ1-2; D uncertain. The CDR3 DNA sequence: TGCAGCGACGCCTTACGCGCGGAGGGCTACACCTTC. This sequence encodes CSDALRAEGYTF.